The entry below describes one T cell receptor beta chain. The count of this clone is one. Its antigen remains undetermined. The input lacks base qualities; no much larger clone sits a single base away. The data originate from a study of chemoradiotherapy in HPV16-positive cancers (dated by TCRdb to 2022 to 2024). Context from the whole study: Functional T-cell assays on cells from a couple of HPV16-positive patients defined candidate HPV-specific T-cell clones and common TCR motifs. Whether T-cell immunity against the HPV oncoproteins E6 and E7 changes during chemoradiotherapy and whether survival is affected by this immunity were examined in the study. TCR repertoires from roughly 93 patients with HPV-related cancers were then used to track the candidate HPV-specific TCRs and motifs. The study at large found these results: In HPV16-positive patients, expansion of HPV-responsive T cells during chemoradiotherapy was found to be associated with improved recurrence-free survival. The functional definition of HPV-specific T cells was derived from only a couple of HPV16-positive patients, and the survival association was reported for HPV16-positive patients. Expansion of candidate HPV-specific clones and E7-related TCR motifs was observed in the tumor microenvironment during treatment, whereas no such expansion was observed for non-HPV-specific T cells.

Repertoires were sampled multiple times during chemoradiotherapy, which allowed clonal expansion in the tumor microenvironment to be followed. The germline V gene supplies CDR1 SGDLS and CDR2 YYNGEE. From V the trimming removes 4 bases and from J it removes 10 bases, while the gene matches leave 6 bases of the junction unaccounted for. Reading from cysteine to phenylalanine, the CDR3 counts 14 amino acids. Just the 42-base CDR3 DNA is kept, in frame starting at base 1. Libraries were made using the immunoSEQ multiplex PCR assay. TCRdb provides this immuneACCESS table in a form limited to in-frame rearrangements. Some clones are lacking; in checked studies, under half of them reflect an unresolved V gene, and why the rest are absent is not known. This sample lists 7,900 or so clones; 80% were detected once. The leading ten clones occupy 1.9% of the sample.

The specimen was collected from a patient who underwent chemoradiotherapy. The rearranged segments are TRBV9 and TRBJ2-1, with 12 central nucleotides matching TRBD2. This TCR derives from a human donor with HPV-associated anogenital cancer. The DNA sequence is given as TGTGCCAGCAGCCCCCAGACTAGCGGGAGAGAGCAGTTCTTC. The encoded protein is CASSPQTSGREQFF.